This is a list of T cell receptor beta chains from one sample in a study of T cell responses to AZD1222 COVID-19 vaccine. Only in-frame clones appear in the TCRdb table, and some are missing; sequencing was by immunoSEQ multiplex PCR. The table records fewer than 35,000 clones, about 89% of them present only once. Source: peripheral blood, taken on day 0 of AZD1222 vaccination. These receptors came from an adult in good health. Both conserved end residues are part of each CDR3. D genes are given only for firm matches. Size values are once, few and many counts, or a class for expanded clones, and some rows have none.

v_call	clone_size	j_call	d_call	cdr3_nt	cdr3_aa
TRBV6-5	-	TRBJ2-5	TRBD1	TGTGCCAGCAGCAGGGGGAGTCAAGAGACCCAGTACTTC	CASSRGSQETQYF
TRBV14	-	TRBJ2-2	TRBD1	TGTGCCAGCAGCCGAAATACAGGGGTCGGGGAGCTGTTTTTT	CASSRNTGVGELFF
TRBV5-1	-	TRBJ2-7	TRBD1	TGCGCCAGCAGCTTAGTCGGACAGGGAGCACACGAGCAGTACTTC	CASSLVGQGAHEQYF
TRBV7-9	-	TRBJ1-6	-	TGTGCCAGCAGCTTAGATGGGGAATCACCCCTCCACTTT	CASSLDGESPLHF
TRBV30	-	TRBJ2-1	-	TGTGCCTGGGGACCCGGCGTGGGTGAGCAGTTCTTC	CAWGPGVGEQFF
TRBV6-4	-	TRBJ1-1	-	TGTGCCAGCAGTGAGCAGGGTAAGGGCACTGAAGCTTTCTTT	CASSEQGKGTEAFF
TRBV7-2	-	TRBJ1-6	-	TGTGCCAGCAGCTTAGGGACAGCGAATTCACCCCTCCACTTT	CASSLGTANSPLHF
TRBV19	-	TRBJ2-3	-	TGTGCCAGTAGTTCCATCGGGGCAAGCACAGATACGCAGTATTTT	CASSSIGASTDTQYF
TRBV9	-	TRBJ1-2	TRBD1	TGTGCCAGCAGCGTAGATGGCAGGGGGAACTATGGCTACACCTTC	CASSVDGRGNYGYTF
TRBV30	-	TRBJ1-5	-	TGTGCCTGGAGTGTAGATAGCAATCAGCCCCAGCATTTT	CAWSVDSNQPQHF
TRBV5-1	few	TRBJ2-1	-	TGCGCCAGCAGCTTTTTGGGGGAAACCTACAATGAGCAGTTCTTC	CASSFLGETYNEQFF